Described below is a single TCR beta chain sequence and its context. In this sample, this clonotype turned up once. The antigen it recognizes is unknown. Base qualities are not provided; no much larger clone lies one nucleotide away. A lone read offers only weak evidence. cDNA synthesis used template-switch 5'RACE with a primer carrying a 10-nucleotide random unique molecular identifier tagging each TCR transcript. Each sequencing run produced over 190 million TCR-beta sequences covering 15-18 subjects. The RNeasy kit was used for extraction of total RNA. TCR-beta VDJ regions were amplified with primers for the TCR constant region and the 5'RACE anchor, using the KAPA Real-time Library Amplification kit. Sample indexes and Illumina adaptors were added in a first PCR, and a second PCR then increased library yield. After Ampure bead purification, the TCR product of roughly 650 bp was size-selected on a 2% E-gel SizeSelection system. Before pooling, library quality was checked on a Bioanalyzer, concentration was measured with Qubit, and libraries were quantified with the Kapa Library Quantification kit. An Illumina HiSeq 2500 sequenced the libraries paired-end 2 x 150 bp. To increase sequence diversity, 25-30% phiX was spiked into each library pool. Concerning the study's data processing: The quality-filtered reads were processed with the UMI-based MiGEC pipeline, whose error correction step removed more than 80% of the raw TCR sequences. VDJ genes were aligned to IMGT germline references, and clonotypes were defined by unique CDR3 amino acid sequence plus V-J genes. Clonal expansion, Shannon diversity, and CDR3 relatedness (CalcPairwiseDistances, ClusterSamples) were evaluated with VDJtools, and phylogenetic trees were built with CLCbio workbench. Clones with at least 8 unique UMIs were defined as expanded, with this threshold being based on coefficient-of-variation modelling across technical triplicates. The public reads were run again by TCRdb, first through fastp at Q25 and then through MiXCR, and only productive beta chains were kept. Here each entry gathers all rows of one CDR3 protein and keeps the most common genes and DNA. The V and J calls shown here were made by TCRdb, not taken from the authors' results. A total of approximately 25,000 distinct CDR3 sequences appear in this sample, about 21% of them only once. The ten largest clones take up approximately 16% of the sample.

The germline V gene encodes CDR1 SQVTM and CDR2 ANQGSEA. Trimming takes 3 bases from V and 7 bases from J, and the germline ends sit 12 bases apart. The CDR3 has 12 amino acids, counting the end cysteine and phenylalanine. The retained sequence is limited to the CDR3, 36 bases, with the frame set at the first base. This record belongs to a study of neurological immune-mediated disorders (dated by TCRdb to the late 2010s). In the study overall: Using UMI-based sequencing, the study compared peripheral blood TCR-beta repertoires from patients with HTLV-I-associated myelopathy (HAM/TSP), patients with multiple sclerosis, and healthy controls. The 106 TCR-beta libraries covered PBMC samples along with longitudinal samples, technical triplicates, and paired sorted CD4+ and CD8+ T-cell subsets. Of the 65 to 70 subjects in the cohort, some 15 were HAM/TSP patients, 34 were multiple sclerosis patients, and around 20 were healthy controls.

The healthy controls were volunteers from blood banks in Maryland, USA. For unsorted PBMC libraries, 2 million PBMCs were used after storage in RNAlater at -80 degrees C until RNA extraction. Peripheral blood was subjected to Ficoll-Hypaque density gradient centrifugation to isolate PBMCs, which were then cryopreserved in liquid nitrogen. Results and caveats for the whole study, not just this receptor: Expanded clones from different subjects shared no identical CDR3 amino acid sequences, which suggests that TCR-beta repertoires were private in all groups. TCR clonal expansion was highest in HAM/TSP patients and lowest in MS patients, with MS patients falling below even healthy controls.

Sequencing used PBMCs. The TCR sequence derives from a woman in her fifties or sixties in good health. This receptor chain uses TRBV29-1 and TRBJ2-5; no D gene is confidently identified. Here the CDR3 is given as CSVERQVGTQYF. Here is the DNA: TGCAGCGTTGAGAGGCAGGTCGGGACCCAGTACTTC.